This T cell receptor beta chain was sequenced in a study of response to subunit inactivated influenza vaccine. Notes on the study in general: Each seasonal flu vaccination may recruit only limited new T cells, authors suggested.

Comments on this clonotype: The antigen is not known.

TCRdb processed the RT-PCR reads anew with MiXCR; each CDR3 protein has one entry. Among around 570,000 distinct CDR3 sequences listed, around 8% were seen once. In germline, CDR1 is SNHLY, CDR2 FYNNEI. This CDR3 has 14 amino acids. Trimming removed 3 bases from V and 4 bases from J, with 10 bases in between. The source is a man between 50 and 69 years old who received an inactivated influenza vaccine. This sample comprised PBMCs from blood, obtained around 25 months after vaccination. J is TRBJ1-3 and V is TRBV2, with D tentatively TRBD1 (5 bases). The CDR3 DNA sequence: TGTGCCAGCAGTGAGTGGGGCCCCGGAAACACCATATATTTT. Protein: CASSEWGPGNTIYF.